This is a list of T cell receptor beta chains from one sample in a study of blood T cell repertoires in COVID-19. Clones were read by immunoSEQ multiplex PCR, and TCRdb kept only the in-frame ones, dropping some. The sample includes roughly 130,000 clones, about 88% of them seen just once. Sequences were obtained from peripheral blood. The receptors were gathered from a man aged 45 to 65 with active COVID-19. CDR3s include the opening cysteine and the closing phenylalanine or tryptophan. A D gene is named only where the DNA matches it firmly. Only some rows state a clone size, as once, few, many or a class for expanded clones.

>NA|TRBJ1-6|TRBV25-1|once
TGTGCCAGCAGTGCCACCTATAATTCACCCCTCCACTTT
CASSATYNSPLHF
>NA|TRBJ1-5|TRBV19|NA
TGTGCCAGTAGTCCTGCAGTTGGCAATCAGCCCCAGCATTTT
CASSPAVGNQPQHF
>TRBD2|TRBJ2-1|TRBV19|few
TGTGCCAGTAGTGCGAGACTAGCGGATATCGACTACAATGAGCAGTTCTTC
CASSARLADIDYNEQFF
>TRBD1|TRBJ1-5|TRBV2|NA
TGTGCCAGCAGTGACAGGGGGGTTGGTCAGCCCCAGCATTTT
CASSDRGVGQPQHF
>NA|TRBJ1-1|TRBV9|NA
TGTGCCAGCAGCGACAGGGTCAACACTGAAGCTTTCTTT
CASSDRVNTEAFF
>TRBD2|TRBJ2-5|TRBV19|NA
TGTGCCAGTAGTATGGGGTTAGCGGGGGGGCATCAGGAGACCCAGTACTTC
CASSMGLAGGHQETQYF
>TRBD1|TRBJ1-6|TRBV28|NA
TGTGCCAGCAGTTTGGCAGGGGGGTATAATTCACCCCTCCACTTT
CASSLAGGYNSPLHF
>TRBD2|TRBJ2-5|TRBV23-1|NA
TGCGCCAGCAGACCACTAGCGGGAGTAGTGGAGACCCAGTACTTC
CASRPLAGVVETQYF
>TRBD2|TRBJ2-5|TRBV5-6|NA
TGTGCCAGCAGCTTGGCCGGTAGCGGGGAGACCCAGTACTTC
CASSLAGSGETQYF
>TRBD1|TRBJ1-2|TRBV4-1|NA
TGCGCCAGCAGCCAATCCAGGGGGCCGGGCTATGGCTACACCTTC
CASSQSRGPGYGYTF
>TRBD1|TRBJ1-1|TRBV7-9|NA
TGTGCCAGCAGCTTCGGACAGGGCTCAGCTTTCTTT
CASSFGQGSAFF
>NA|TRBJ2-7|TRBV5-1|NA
TGCGCCAGCAGCTTGGCGCTCGGGGAGTCATACGAGCAGTACTTC
CASSLALGESYEQYF
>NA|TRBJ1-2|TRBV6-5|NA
TGTGCCAGCAGTTACTCGAACAGGATGTATGGCTACACCTTC
CASSYSNRMYGYTF
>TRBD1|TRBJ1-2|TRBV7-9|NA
TGTGCCAGCAGCTTGGCCGTGGGACAGGGGGCTGTAGGCTACACCTTC
CASSLAVGQGAVGYTF
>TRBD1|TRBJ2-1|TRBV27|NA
TGTGCCAGCAGTTCGAACTACAGGGGGGTATACAATGAGCAGTTCTTC
CASSSNYRGVYNEQFF